One T cell receptor beta chain is described in this entry. These data originate in a study of CD8 T cells in Susac syndrome. The authors reverse transcribed roughly 0.45 to 1 ug RNA with random hexamers. MiXCR, run by TCRdb on the immunoSEQ multiplex PCR reads, gives a single entry per CDR3 protein. The sample includes about 430,000 distinct CDR3 sequences, around 85% of them seen just once. Between the trimmed V and J ends, which lost 0 bases and 0 bases, there was a span of 9 bases. The CDR3 runs to 16 residues. Germline loops: CDR1 SEHNR, CDR2 FQNEAQ (reference sequence). The sequenced sample was CD8+ T cells from PBMCs. The chain carries TRBV7-9 and TRBJ1-3; no clear D. The source of this sequence is a human donor with multiple sclerosis. The DNA for the CDR3 is TGTGCCAGCAGCTTAGCTTCGGGGATCTCTGGAAACACCATATATTTT. Its translation: CASSLASGISGNTIYF.